The text below deals with one T cell receptor (beta chain). No antigen is known for it. The entry originates in a study of T cell responses to AZD1222 COVID-19 vaccine. Regarding the study as a whole: Unmutated regions of variants are reportedly targeted by nearly half of spike-specific TCRs. Every sample of the repertoires postdated the peak T cell response. Clonal diversity was possibly underestimated, and white British individuals and females predominated among donors.

The germline gives CDR1 MDHEN, CDR2 SYDVKM. The CDR3 runs 13 residues. The ends were cut back, 8 bases at V and 9 bases at J, with 19 bases in the middle. Clones were read by immunoSEQ multiplex PCR, and TCRdb kept only the in-frame ones, dropping some. The sample yields 50,000 to 65,000 clones, roughly 87% seen once. This specimen consisted of peripheral blood, obtained 28 days after the second AZD1222 dose. The chain is built from TRBV28 and TRBJ1-2; D uncertain. The sequence was obtained from an adult who received the AZD1222 COVID-19 vaccine. CDR3 bases: TGTGCCAGCTCTGGGGTGCGGGTTACGAGCTACACCTTC. Its protein is CASSGVRVTSYTF.